Judged by abundance, the clone carrying this T cell receptor (beta chain) is medium-sized. These data come from a study of metastatic and nonmetastatic thyroid tumors. Patients had received no treatment of any kind before thyroid surgery. MiXCR reprocessed the PCR reads for TCRdb. Among around 15,000 clones, approximately 19% were seen once, and the ten largest hold approximately 12%. CDR3 length: 16 residues. V trimming: 3 bases; J trimming: 4 bases; junction bases outside the gene matches: 9. Germline CDR1 reads SGHRS; CDR2 reads YFSETQ. The chain recombines TRBV5-1 with TRBJ2-7; 11 positions agree with TRBD2. The TCR comes from a female donor with papillary thyroid cancer or a benign thyroid nodule (not recorded which). Some clones in this sample may be carry-over from other donors' samples. What was sequenced was blood. CDR3 nucleotides: TGCGCCAGCAGCTCTACTAGCGGGAGCTCTTTGTACGAGCAGTACTTC. Translation gives CASSSTSGSSLYEQYF. The variable domain in full, completed from reference TRBV5-1 and TRBJ2-7, reads KAGVTQTPRYLIKTRGQQVTLSCSPISGHRSVSWYQQTPGQGLQFLFEYFSETQRNKGNFPGRFSGRQFSNSRSEMNVSTLELGDSALYLCASSSTSGSSLYEQYFGPGTRLTVT.